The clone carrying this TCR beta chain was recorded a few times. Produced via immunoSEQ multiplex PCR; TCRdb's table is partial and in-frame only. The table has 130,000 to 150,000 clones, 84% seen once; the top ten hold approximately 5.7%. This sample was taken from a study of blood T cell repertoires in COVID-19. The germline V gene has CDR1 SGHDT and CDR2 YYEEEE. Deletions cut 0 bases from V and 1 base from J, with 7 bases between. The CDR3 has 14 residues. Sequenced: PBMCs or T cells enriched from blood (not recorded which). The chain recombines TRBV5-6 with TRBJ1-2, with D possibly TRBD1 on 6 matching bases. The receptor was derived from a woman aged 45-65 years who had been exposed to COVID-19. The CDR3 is CASSLAGVNYGYTF. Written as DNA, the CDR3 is TGTGCCAGCAGCTTGGCAGGGGTTAACTATGGCTACACCTTC.